Listed below are T cell receptor beta chains from one sample, sequenced in a study of shared clonotypes between healthy human individuals. The table came from immunoSEQ multiplex PCR; TCRdb's copy has only in-frame clones and leaves some out. This table holds 2 million to 2.5 million clones, approximately 95% found once. The specimen sequenced was naive CD4+ T cells sorted from blood. The receptor set was obtained from a young man in good health. The CDR3 runs from the conserved cysteine through the conserved F or W. D genes are given only for firm matches. Clone size is stated in some rows and not others, as once, few, many or a class when expanded.

j_call	d_call	v_call	clone_size	cdr3_nt	cdr3_aa
TRBJ2-2	NA	TRBV6-6	NA	TGTGCCACCTTGCCCGGGGGAGGGAACACCGGGGAGCTGTTTTTT	CATLPGGGNTGELFF
TRBJ2-3	NA	TRBV30	NA	TGTGCCTGGAGTTTCCAGGGGCAGGGAGATACGCAGTATTTT	CAWSFQGQGDTQYF
TRBJ1-3	NA	TRBV19	NA	TGTGCCAGTAGTATAGGACTCTCCGGAATCTCTGGAAACACCATATATTTT	CASSIGLSGISGNTIYF
TRBJ2-7	TRBD1	TRBV30	once	TGTGCCTGGAGTCAGTTGTACAGGGGGTCCTACGAGCAGTACTTC	CAWSQLYRGSYEQYF
TRBJ2-5	TRBD2	TRBV5-1	NA	TGCGCCAGCAGCTTGGAAGGGACTAGCGGGATTCAAGAGACCCAGTACTTC	CASSLEGTSGIQETQYF
TRBJ1-2	NA	TRBV7-9	NA	TGTGCCAGCAGCTTCACCGGGACCACAGGCGGCTACACCTTC	CASSFTGTTGGYTF
TRBJ1-1	NA	TRBV30	NA	TGTGCCTGGAGCACGACAATGAACACTGAAGCTTTCTTT	CAWSTTMNTEAFF
TRBJ1-6	TRBD1	TRBV19	NA	TGTGCCAGTAGTACGATGGGACAGACGGATTCACCCCTCCACTTT	CASSTMGQTDSPLHF
TRBJ2-7	TRBD2	TRBV7-2	NA	TGTGCCAGCAGCCCTAGCGGGGCAACGAGGATCCCCTACGAGCAGTACTTC	CASSPSGATRIPYEQYF
TRBJ2-2	NA	TRBV2	NA	TGTGCCAGCAGTGGGGCTCCTCGGACCGGGGAGCTGTTTTTT	CASSGAPRTGELFF
TRBJ2-5	NA	TRBV6-5	NA	TGTGCCAGCAGGAGGGCAGGAATTGCAGAGACCCAGTACTTC	CASRRAGIAETQYF
TRBJ2-6	NA	TRBV6-1	NA	TGTGCCAGCAGTGGTCAGGGTTCTGGGGCCAACGTCCTGACTTTC	CASSGQGSGANVLTF
TRBJ2-7	TRBD1	TRBV6-1	NA	TGTGCCACGAAATTGGATAGACAGGGCTCGCACGAGCAGTACTTC	CATKLDRQGSHEQYF
TRBJ2-1	NA	TRBV7-9	once	TGTGCCGTACAGGTCATCGGGGGTGAGCAGTTCTTC	CAVQVIGGEQFF
TRBJ2-3	TRBD2	TRBV4-3	NA	TGCGCCAGCAGCCAAGATCTGGGACTAGCGGGAGAAGCAGATACGCAGTATTTT	CASSQDLGLAGEADTQYF
TRBJ1-5	TRBD1	TRBV28	NA	TGTGCCAGCAGTTTAGAGGGGGCCTCCCTGGGTCAGCCCCAGCATTTT	CASSLEGASLGQPQHF
TRBJ1-2	TRBD1	TRBV19	NA	TGTGCCGTATCCGGGACAGGGGGTGGATATGGCTACACCTTC	CAVSGTGGGYGYTF
TRBJ1-2	NA	TRBV4-1	NA	TGCGCCAGCAGCCAAGTTACAGGGACGGGCGGCTACACCTTC	CASSQVTGTGGYTF
TRBJ2-7	NA	TRBV18	NA	TGTGCCAGCTCACCCGGCCCCGCTGGCGAGCAGTACTTC	CASSPGPAGEQYF
TRBJ2-5	NA	TRBV9	NA	TGTGCCAGCAGCCTCGGGACGCCGGTTGCGGAGACCCAGTACTTC	CASSLGTPVAETQYF
TRBJ1-5	TRBD1	TRBV30	NA	TGTGCCTGGAGTACCGGGACAGAAATCCTTTCGGGCAATCAGCCCCAGCATTTT	CAWSTGTEILSGNQPQHF
TRBJ1-2	NA	TRBV14	NA	TGTGCCAGCGGCCAAGATGGGAGGCCATGGGGCTACACCTTC	CASGQDGRPWGYTF
TRBJ2-7	TRBD2	TRBV30	NA	TGTGCCTGGAGCAGGGGACTAGCGCTCTCCTACGAGCAGTACTTC	CAWSRGLALSYEQYF
TRBJ1-4	NA	TRBV2	NA	TGTGCCAGCAGTGGCAGGGCCTTTGAAAAACTGTTTTTT	CASSGRAFEKLFF
TRBJ1-2	NA	TRBV28	NA	TGTGCCAGCAGTTTATGGGCGGGAGGACGCGGCTACACCTTC	CASSLWAGGRGYTF
TRBJ2-7	NA	TRBV4-3	NA	TGCGCCAGCAGCCAAGATGGCAGGGTTAACGAGCAGTACTTC	CASSQDGRVNEQYF
TRBJ2-3	TRBD2	TRBV9	NA	TGTGCCAGCAGCGTAGGACTAGCGGAGAGCACAGATACGCAGTATTTT	CASSVGLAESTDTQYF
TRBJ2-7	TRBD1	TRBV9	NA	TGTGCCAGCAGTCGGGACAGGGGGCAAGGCGAGCAGTACTTC	CASSRDRGQGEQYF
TRBJ1-2	NA	TRBV11-2	NA	TGTGCCAGCAGCTTAGCGGGGGGCGGCTATGGCTACACCTTC	CASSLAGGGYGYTF
TRBJ2-3	TRBD2	TRBV15	NA	TGTGCCACCAGCAGAGAGGCTAGCGGAACCACAGATACGCAGTATTTT	CATSREASGTTDTQYF
TRBJ2-7	TRBD1	TRBV5-1	once	TGCGCCAGCAGCTTCCGGGACAGGGTCCCCTACGAGCAGTACTTC	CASSFRDRVPYEQYF
TRBJ1-4	NA	TRBV19	once	TGTGCCAGTAGTATTCTGGTTCCCGCGGAAAAACTGTTTTTT	CASSILVPAEKLFF
TRBJ2-1	NA	TRBV9	NA	TGTGCCAGCACTCGGCGGGGTGGCTCCTACAATGAGCAGTTCTTC	CASTRRGGSYNEQFF
TRBJ2-5	NA	TRBV5-1	few	TGCGCCAGCAGCTTGGCCCCCGCAGGGGAGTACCAAGAGACCCAGTACTTC	CASSLAPAGEYQETQYF
TRBJ2-4	NA	TRBV11-2	NA	TGTGCCAGCAGCTTAGTGATGGGTGCCAAAAACATTCAGTACTTC	CASSLVMGAKNIQYF
TRBJ1-5	NA	TRBV7-6	NA	TGTGCCAGCAGCTTAGAACAGGGAGGTCAGCCCCAGCATTTT	CASSLEQGGQPQHF
TRBJ2-7	NA	TRBV5-1	once	TGCGCCAGCAGCTTAGGGGGACCAGGATACGAGCAGTACTTC	CASSLGGPGYEQYF
TRBJ2-2	TRBD1	TRBV15	NA	TGTGCCACCCGACAGGGCACAACCGGGGAGCTGTTTTTT	CATRQGTTGELFF
TRBJ1-2	TRBD1	TRBV7-6	NA	TGTGCCAGCAGCCCCGGACAGGGCGGCTATGGCTACACCTTC	CASSPGQGGYGYTF
TRBJ2-7	NA	TRBV4-2	NA	TGTGCCAGCAGCCTCACCGGGGGTATCTCCTACGAGCAGTACTTC	CASSLTGGISYEQYF
TRBJ1-1	NA	TRBV15	NA	TGTGCCACCAGCCTAGCAGGGCGCTCCACTGAAGCTTTCTTT	CATSLAGRSTEAFF
TRBJ1-3	NA	TRBV6-8	NA	TGTGCCAGCATTACTGACCGGGACACCCTCCGAAGGATTAGAAACACCATATATTTT	CASITDRDTLRRIRNTIYF
TRBJ2-2	TRBD1	TRBV27	once	TGTGCCAGCAGTTTACAGTCGACAGGGTTCATCACCGGGGAGCTGTTTTTT	CASSLQSTGFITGELFF
TRBJ2-1	NA	TRBV5-5	NA	TGTGCCAGCAGCCTGGCGAGTGGAACAGGCATTTACAATGAGCAGTTCTTC	CASSLASGTGIYNEQFF
TRBJ2-3	TRBD2	TRBV10-3	NA	TGTGCCATCAGTGGAATAGCGGGAGGGACAGATACGCAGTATTTT	CAISGIAGGTDTQYF
TRBJ2-3	TRBD1	TRBV7-2	NA	TGTGCCAGCAGCTCGTTCGGACAGGGCAAAACAGATACGCAGTATTTT	CASSSFGQGKTDTQYF
TRBJ1-4	NA	TRBV18	NA	TGTGCCAGCTCACGGGGGGCCCCCTCTGCAACTAATGAAAAACTGTTTTTT	CASSRGAPSATNEKLFF
TRBJ2-7	NA	TRBV19	NA	TGTGCCAGTAGTCCAGAGGACCGTCTCGAGCAGTACTTC	CASSPEDRLEQYF
TRBJ2-7	TRBD2	TRBV7-2	NA	TGTGCCAGCAGCTTAAGGGTAGCGGGAGGCCTGTCCTACGAGCAGTACTTC	CASSLRVAGGLSYEQYF
TRBJ2-1	NA	TRBV28	NA	TGTGCCAGCAGTTTTAGGGGAAGGGGGCAGTTCTTC	CASSFRGRGQFF
TRBJ2-3	NA	TRBV5-6	NA	TGTGCCAGCAGAAACGACGGAGATACGCAGTATTTT	CASRNDGDTQYF
TRBJ2-5	NA	TRBV6-1	NA	TGTGCCAGCGGGGGCAGCCCCAAGAGGGAGACCCAGTACTTC	CASGGSPKRETQYF
TRBJ2-2	NA	TRBV11-2	NA	TGTGCCAGCAGCCCCGGTAAGGGGGTAAACACCGGGGAGCTGTTTTTT	CASSPGKGVNTGELFF
TRBJ2-3	NA	TRBV7-9	NA	TGTGCCAGCAGCAAGCGCTATAGTGCAGATACGCAGTATTTT	CASSKRYSADTQYF
TRBJ2-7	TRBD2	TRBV19	NA	TGTGCCAGTAGTCGGCTAGCGGGAGGGAACGAGCAGTACTTC	CASSRLAGGNEQYF
TRBJ1-5	TRBD1	TRBV7-9	NA	TGTGCCAGCAGCTTTGATCGAGGGGGCCTTCAGCCCCAGCATTTT	CASSFDRGGLQPQHF
TRBJ2-5	NA	TRBV7-8	NA	TGTGCCAGCAGCTGGGACCAGCTTGAGACCCAGTACTTC	CASSWDQLETQYF
TRBJ2-5	NA	TRBV30	NA	TGTGCCTGGAGTGTTGTGCAGGAGACCCAGTACTTC	CAWSVVQETQYF
TRBJ1-1	TRBD1	TRBV19	NA	TGTGCCAGTAGTACTGACAGGGTGAACACTGAAGCTTTCTTT	CASSTDRVNTEAFF